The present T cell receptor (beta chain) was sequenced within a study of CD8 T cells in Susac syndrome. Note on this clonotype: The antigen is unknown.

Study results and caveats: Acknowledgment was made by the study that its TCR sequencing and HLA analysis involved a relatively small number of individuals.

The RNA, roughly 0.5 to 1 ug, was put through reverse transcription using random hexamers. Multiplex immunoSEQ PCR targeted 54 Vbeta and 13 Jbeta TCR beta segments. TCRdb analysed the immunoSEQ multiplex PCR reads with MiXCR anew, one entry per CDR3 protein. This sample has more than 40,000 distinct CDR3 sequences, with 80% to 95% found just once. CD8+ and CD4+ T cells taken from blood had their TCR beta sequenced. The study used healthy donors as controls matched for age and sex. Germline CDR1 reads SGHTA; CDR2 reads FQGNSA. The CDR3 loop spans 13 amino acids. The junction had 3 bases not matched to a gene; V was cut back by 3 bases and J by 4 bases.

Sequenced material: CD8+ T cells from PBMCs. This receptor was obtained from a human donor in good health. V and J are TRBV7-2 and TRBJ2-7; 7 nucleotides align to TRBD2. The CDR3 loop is CASSFTSAYEQYF. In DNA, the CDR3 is TGTGCCAGCAGCTTTACTAGCGCGTACGAGCAGTACTTC.